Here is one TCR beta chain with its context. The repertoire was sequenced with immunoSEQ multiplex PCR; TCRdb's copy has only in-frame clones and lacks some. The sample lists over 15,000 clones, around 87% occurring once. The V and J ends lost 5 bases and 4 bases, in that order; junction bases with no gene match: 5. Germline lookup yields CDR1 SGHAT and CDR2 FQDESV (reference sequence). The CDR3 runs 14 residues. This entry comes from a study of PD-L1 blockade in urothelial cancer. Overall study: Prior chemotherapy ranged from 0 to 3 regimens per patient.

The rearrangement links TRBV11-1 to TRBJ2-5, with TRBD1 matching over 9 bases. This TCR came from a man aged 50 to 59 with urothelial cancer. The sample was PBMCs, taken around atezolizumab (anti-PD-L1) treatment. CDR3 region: CASSRQGVGETQYF. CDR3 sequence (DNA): TGTGCCAGCAGCCGACAGGGGGTGGGAGAGACCCAGTACTTC. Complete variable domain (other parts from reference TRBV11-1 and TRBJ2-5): EAEVAQSPRYKITEKSQAVAFWCDPISGHATLYWYRQILGQGPELLVQFQDESVVDDSQLPKDRFSAERLKGVDSTLKIQPAELGDSAMYLCASSRQGVGETQYFGPGTRLLVL.